This T cell receptor beta chain was sequenced for a study of cytomegalovirus exposure and HLA in healthy donors. Study findings and constraints: Common viral pathogens seemed, in a later analysis, to connect with several of the most significant clusters. A later analysis, which compared TCR beta chains of equal frequency, found the HLA-associated ones more clonally expanded. A list of 150 or so TCR beta chains associated with cytomegalovirus was given.

The study ran its PCR with 60 Vbeta and 13 Jbeta primers. The assay was immunoSEQ multiplex PCR, and TCRdb's table has in-frame clones only and misses some. The data contain 180,000 or so clones, 75% to 80% of them seen just once; the ten biggest clones take up about 2.6%. This clone was recorded a few times. Antigen: not known. The V and J ends lost 5 bases and 4 bases, in that order; junction bases with no gene match: 2. This CDR3 region has 12 residues. The V gene's germline CDR1 is SEHNR and CDR2 FQNEAQ (reference sequence). Donors showed nominal health when sampled, although they likely had unrecorded immune exposures.

The receptor was isolated from a female donor in good health and CMV-seronegative. The sample was PBMCs. The chain recombines TRBV7-9 with TRBJ2-7; 7 bases fit TRBD1. The CDR3 loop reads CASSLTGYEQYF. The DNA for the CDR3 is TGTGCCAGCAGCCTGACAGGGTACGAGCAGTACTTC. The whole variable domain, remainder taken from reference TRBV7-9 and TRBJ2-7, is DTGVSQNPRHKITKRGQNVTFRCDPISEHNRLYWYRQTLGQGPEFLTYFQNEAQLEKSRLLSDRFSAERPKGSFSTLEIQRTEQGDSAMYLCASSLTGYEQYFGPGTRLTVT.